A selection of T cell receptor beta chains follows, all from one sample in a study of cytomegalovirus exposure and HLA in healthy donors. Libraries were prepared by immunoSEQ multiplex PCR; TCRdb keeps only in-frame clonotypes and omits some of them. The table shows about 130,000 clones, with 80% to 90% occurring only once. Material for sequencing was PBMCs. The source of these receptors is a middle-aged woman in good health and CMV-seropositive. Each CDR3 is given with its conserved first and last residue. The order of the fields is V gene, clone size, J gene, D gene, CDR3 DNA, CDR3 protein. A D gene is named only where the DNA matches it firmly. Clone size is shown for a subset of rows, as once, few, many or a class of expanded clone.

TRBV2	NA	TRBJ1-2	TRBD1	TGTGCCAGCAGTGAACTACAGGGGGCGCGTGGCTACACCTTC	CASSELQGARGYTF
TRBV27	NA	TRBJ2-1	TRBD2	TGTGCCAGCAGACTAGCGGGGGGTAGTGAGCAGTTCTTC	CASRLAGGSEQFF
TRBV19	NA	TRBJ1-1	NA	TGTGCCAGTAGTATAGGAGGTCCCACTGAAGCTTTCTTT	CASSIGGPTEAFF
TRBV6-1	NA	TRBJ1-1	TRBD1	TGTGCCAGCAGTGAGGGACAGACGAACACTGAAGCTTTCTTT	CASSEGQTNTEAFF
TRBV6-1	NA	TRBJ1-1	TRBD1	TGTGCCAGCAGGCCTGGACAGGGAGCTAACACTGAAGCTTTCTTT	CASRPGQGANTEAFF
TRBV7-6	NA	TRBJ1-5	TRBD1	TGTGCCAGCAGCTCAGGACAGGGGGTCAATCAGCCCCAGCATTTT	CASSSGQGVNQPQHF
TRBV29-1	NA	TRBJ2-7	TRBD1	TGCAGCGTCCTGGGACAGCCCTACGGGCAGTACTTC	CSVLGQPYGQYF
TRBV6-6	NA	TRBJ2-5	TRBD2	TGTGCCAGCAGTCCGACTAGCGGGAAAGAGACCCAGTACTTC	CASSPTSGKETQYF
TRBV7-3	NA	TRBJ2-1	NA	TGTGCCAGCAGCCTACCCGGGGTAGGGGGCAATGAGCAGTTCTTC	CASSLPGVGGNEQFF
TRBV19	few	TRBJ2-7	TRBD1	TGTGCCAGTAGTGACGAGACAGGGGATGCCGAGCAGTACTTC	CASSDETGDAEQYF
TRBV27	NA	TRBJ2-3	TRBD2	TGTGCCAGCAGTCAGACTAGCGGGAGGGGGGTCGGTAATACGCAGTATTTT	CASSQTSGRGVGNTQYF
TRBV9	NA	TRBJ2-7	TRBD1	TGTGCCAGCAGCGGACAGGGGGCCTACGAGCAGTACTTC	CASSGQGAYEQYF
TRBV29-1	once	TRBJ2-1	TRBD2	TGCAGCGTTGAGGCGGGAGCTGTTAAGAATGAGCAGTTCTTC	CSVEAGAVKNEQFF
TRBV18	NA	TRBJ2-3	TRBD2	TGTGCCAGCTCACCAACTAGCGGGAACGGGGGACTAAGCACAGATACGCAGTATTTT	CASSPTSGNGGLSTDTQYF
TRBV4-1	NA	TRBJ1-1	NA	TGCGCCAGCAGCCAAGTGGACATCCTTAAGGTTACTGAAGCTTTCTTT	CASSQVDILKVTEAFF
TRBV6-4	NA	TRBJ1-1	NA	TGTGCCAGCAGTCGGGACGGGGGGACTGAAGCTTTCTTT	CASSRDGGTEAFF
TRBV29-1	NA	TRBJ2-3	NA	TGCAGCGTTGTTTCGGCAGATACGCAGTATTTT	CSVVSADTQYF
TRBV5-1	NA	TRBJ1-5	NA	TGCGCCAGCAGCTTGGTCGGAGCATTTAGCAATCAGCCCCAGCATTTT	CASSLVGAFSNQPQHF
TRBV5-5	NA	TRBJ1-4	NA	TGTGCCAGCAGCTTGGGTAGACAGGCGGGTGTAGTGTTTGAAAAACTGTTTTTT	CASSLGRQAGVVFEKLFF
TRBV9	few	TRBJ2-1	TRBD2	TGTGCCAGCAGCGTTAGCGGGGTAATTAATGAGCAGTTCTTC	CASSVSGVINEQFF
TRBV9	NA	TRBJ2-5	NA	TGTGCCAGCAGCGTAGATCCCCCGGAGGGCCTCCAAGAGACCCAGTACTTC	CASSVDPPEGLQETQYF
TRBV27	NA	TRBJ1-2	NA	TGTGCCAGCATGGGGAGTTCGAGGTCGAGCTATGGCTACACCTTC	CASMGSSRSSYGYTF
TRBV11-2	NA	TRBJ2-2	NA	TGTGCCAGCAGCCGCAAACTACACAACACCGGGGAGCTGTTTTTT	CASSRKLHNTGELFF
TRBV7-9	NA	TRBJ1-1	TRBD1	TGTGCCAGCAGCTTAGCCTCCGGGACAGGGAACACTGAAGCTTTCTTT	CASSLASGTGNTEAFF
TRBV7-9	NA	TRBJ2-5	TRBD2	TGTGCCAGCAGCAGAGCGGGGGACCTACCGTGGACCCAGTACTTC	CASSRAGDLPWTQYF
TRBV30	NA	TRBJ1-2	NA	TGTGCCTGGGGAGCTTATTTAGCTAACTATGGCTACACCTTC	CAWGAYLANYGYTF
TRBV5-4	NA	TRBJ2-5	NA	TGTGCCAGCAGCTTAGGAGCAGGGACAACTCAAGAGACCCAGTACTTC	CASSLGAGTTQETQYF
TRBV5-1	NA	TRBJ1-6	NA	TGCGCCAGCAGCACTGGGACAAATGGATACTATAATTCACCCCTCCACTTT	CASSTGTNGYYNSPLHF
TRBV5-1	NA	TRBJ2-7	NA	TGCGCCAGCAGCTTGGACCTTAGCTCCTACGAGCAGTACTTC	CASSLDLSSYEQYF
TRBV29-1	NA	TRBJ2-1	NA	TGCAGCGTTGTTGAAGGGAGCTCCTACAATGAGCAGTTCTTC	CSVVEGSSYNEQFF
TRBV6-5	few	TRBJ2-3	NA	TGTGCCAGCAGCATAGCGTGGAGCACAGATACGCAGTATTTT	CASSIAWSTDTQYF
TRBV4-3	few	TRBJ2-3	TRBD1	TGCGCCAGCAGCCGCGGACAGGGTAGGGGGGTTGATACGCAGTATTTT	CASSRGQGRGVDTQYF
TRBV2	NA	TRBJ2-3	TRBD2	TGTGCCAGCAGTGAGTCTAGCGGGAGGGCCGGGCGTTCAGATACGCAGTATTTT	CASSESSGRAGRSDTQYF
TRBV7-9	NA	TRBJ1-2	NA	TGTGCCAGCAGCTTAGGGGCCTTAGATTCCCTTTACTATGGCTACACCTTC	CASSLGALDSLYYGYTF
TRBV5-1	few	TRBJ2-5	TRBD2	TGCGCCAGCAGCTTAGCAAGCGGGGGGGTCGAGACCCAGTACTTC	CASSLASGGVETQYF
TRBV4-2	NA	TRBJ2-7	NA	TGTGCCAGCACGAGTGGCCAGGGCTACGAGCAGTACTTC	CASTSGQGYEQYF
TRBV4-2	few	TRBJ1-4	TRBD1	TGTGCCAGCAGCCCCGACAGGGGAACGGAAGGAGGAGAAAAACTGTTTTTT	CASSPDRGTEGGEKLFF
TRBV9	NA	TRBJ1-4	NA	TGTGCCAGCAGCGTGAGGGATAGAAATGAAAAACTGTTTTTT	CASSVRDRNEKLFF
TRBV7-2	NA	TRBJ2-1	TRBD2	TGTGCCAGCAGCTTTTGGACTAGCGGACACGGGGAAAAGTTCTTC	CASSFWTSGHGEKFF
TRBV11-3	once	TRBJ2-1	NA	TGTGCCAGCAGCTTAGGTACGGGTTGGGAGCAGTTCTTC	CASSLGTGWEQFF
TRBV5-6	NA	TRBJ1-5	NA	TGTGCCAGCAGCTTGACCTCAACAGAGTATAGCAATCAGCCCCAGCATTTT	CASSLTSTEYSNQPQHF
TRBV10-3	NA	TRBJ2-7	TRBD1	TGTGCCATCAAGGGGACAGGGATCTCCGAGCAGTACTTC	CAIKGTGISEQYF
TRBV5-1	NA	TRBJ1-2	NA	TGCGCCAGCAGCGGACGCGGGGGAAACTATGGCTACACCTTC	CASSGRGGNYGYTF
TRBV9	few	TRBJ1-1	TRBD1	TGTGCCAGCAGCCCATGGACAGGGGGTACTGAAGCTTTCTTT	CASSPWTGGTEAFF
TRBV21-1	NA	TRBJ2-5	NA	TGTGCCAGCCGCTCGCCCCAGACAGGGGGGAAAGAGACCCAGTACTTC	CASRSPQTGGKETQYF
TRBV27	NA	TRBJ1-5	TRBD1	TGTGCCAGCAGTTTACAGGGGGCAGGGGGCCAGCCCCAGCATTTT	CASSLQGAGGQPQHF
TRBV19	NA	TRBJ2-5	TRBD2	TGTGCCAGTAGTGGGGGTGGTGGGGGGGTCGGGAATCAAGAGACCCAGTACTTC	CASSGGGGGVGNQETQYF
TRBV7-3	NA	TRBJ1-1	NA	TGTGCCAGCAGCACACAGGGTAACACTGAAGCTTTCTTT	CASSTQGNTEAFF
TRBV4-1	NA	TRBJ2-3	TRBD1	TGCGCCAGCAGACGGACAGGTGGACCAGATACGCAGTATTTT	CASRRTGGPDTQYF
TRBV4-2	NA	TRBJ1-4	NA	TGTGCCAGCAGCCAAGATGGCCGATACGCAACTAATGAAAAACTGTTTTTT	CASSQDGRYATNEKLFF